These 8 T cell receptor beta chains originate from one sample sequenced in a study of cytomegalovirus exposure and HLA in healthy donors. The PCR used 60 Vbeta and 13 Jbeta primers. Clones were read by immunoSEQ multiplex PCR, and TCRdb kept only the in-frame ones, dropping some. The sample shows over 200,000 clones, roughly 80% of them seen only once. Sequencing used PBMCs. The receptors shown here come from a male donor in good health and CMV-seronegative.

The chain employs TRBV9 and TRBJ2-1; 9 bases are shared with TRBD2. This CDR3 spans 16 amino acids. J gave up 1 base and V 3 bases, and 5 bases lay outside the gene matches. Germline CDR1 is SGDLS and CDR2 is YYNGEE. Here the CDR3 DNA reads TGTGCCAGCAGCGGATTTAGCGGGGGATCCTACAATGAGCAGTTCTTC. Translation gives CASSGFSGGSYNEQFF.

This chain connects TRBV11-2 to TRBJ2-7; D call uncertain. This CDR3 spans 13 amino acids. V was clipped by 3 bases and J by 2 bases, with 8 bases between them. CDR1 and CDR2 (germline): SGHAT, FQNNGV. In DNA form, the CDR3 reads TGTGCCAGCAGCTTCCAGGCAACCTACGAGCAGTACTTC. Translation: CASSFQATYEQYF.

The chain recombines TRBV6-5 with TRBJ2-3, with unresolved D. The CDR3 is 11 amino acids. V lost 6 bases, J lost 3 bases, and 4 bases lay in between. CDR1 is MNHEY and CDR2 is SVGAGI in the germline V gene. CDR3 in DNA: TGTGCCAGCAGACTTACAGATACGCAGTATTTT. Protein product: CASRLTDTQYF.

The chain recombines TRBV30 with TRBJ1-6; D is perhaps TRBD1 (5 bases). The CDR3 extends over 16 amino acids. V shed 2 bases and J shed 7 bases, with 18 bases lying between them. CDR1 and CDR2 from the germline V gene are GTSNPN and SVGIG (reference sequence). The CDR3 protein is CAWSKLLGGTNSPLHF. In nucleotides, the CDR3 is TGTGCCTGGAGTAAACTACTTGGAGGGACGAATTCACCCCTCCACTTT.

This clone was counted only a few times. The rearrangement links TRBV2 to TRBJ2-7; perhaps TRBD1 as D (5 bases). The V end lost 8 bases, the J end lost 0 bases, and 11 bases lay between the germline ends. This CDR3 has 13 residues. The germline V gene encodes CDR1 SNHLY and CDR2 FYNNEI. CDR3 coding DNA: TGTGCCAGCGGGGCCTATCTCTCCTACGAGCAGTACTTC. It specifies CASGAYLSYEQYF.

This rearrangement joins TRBV21-1 to TRBJ2-5; TRBD1, as called in the table, went unchecked against the DNA. TRBV21-1 is recorded as a pseudogene. This CDR3 region has 16 residues. The CDR3 nucleotides read TGTGCCAGCAGCAAGATCGGGACAGAATACCAAGAGACCCAGTACTTC. This encodes CASSKIGTEYQETQYF.

The chain is built from TRBV5-1 and TRBJ2-1, with 13 bases identical to TRBD2. After removal of 1 base from V and 2 bases from J, the junction contained 9 bases not matched to a gene. CDR1 and CDR2 from the germline V gene are SGHRS and YFSETQ. The CDR3 is 19 amino acids. This chain's CDR3 is CASSLKLGTSGRAYNEQFF. The CDR3, as DNA: TGCGCCAGCAGCTTGAAGCTGGGAACTAGCGGGAGGGCCTACAATGAGCAGTTCTTC.

For this clone: This specimen includes other DNA sequences encoding the same CDR3. This chain links TRBV19 with TRBJ2-5; D unclear. The CDR3 contains 13 residues. From germline, CDR1 is LNHDA and CDR2 SQIVND (reference sequence). V was trimmed by 4 bases and J by 2 bases, leaving 8 bases between them. The CDR3 DNA reads TGTGCCAGTAGTAGGGCGTATCAAGAGACCCAGTACTTC. Residues: CASSRAYQETQYF.